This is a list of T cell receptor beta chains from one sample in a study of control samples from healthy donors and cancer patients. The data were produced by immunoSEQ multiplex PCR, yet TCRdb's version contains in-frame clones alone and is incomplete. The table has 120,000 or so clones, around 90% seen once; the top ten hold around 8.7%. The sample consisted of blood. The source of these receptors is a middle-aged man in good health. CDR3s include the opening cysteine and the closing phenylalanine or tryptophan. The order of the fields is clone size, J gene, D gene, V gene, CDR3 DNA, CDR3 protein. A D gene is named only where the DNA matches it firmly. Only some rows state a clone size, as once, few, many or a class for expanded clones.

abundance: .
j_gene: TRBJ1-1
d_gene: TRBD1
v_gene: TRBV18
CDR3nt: TGTGCCAGCTCACCACCGGTAAGAGGACAGGGGGAAGCTTTCTTT
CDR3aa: CASSPPVRGQGEAFF

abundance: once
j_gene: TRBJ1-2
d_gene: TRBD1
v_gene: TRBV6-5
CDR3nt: TGTGCCAGCAGTTACGAGGGGGCGGATGGCTACACCTTC
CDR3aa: CASSYEGADGYTF

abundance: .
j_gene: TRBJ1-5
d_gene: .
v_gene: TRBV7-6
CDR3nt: TGTGCCAGCAGTTCACAGGGCCCCCAGCATTTT
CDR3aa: CASSSQGPQHF

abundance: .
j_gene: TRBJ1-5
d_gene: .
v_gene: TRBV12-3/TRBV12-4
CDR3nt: TGTGCCAGCAGCTGGACAGAAAATCAGCCCCAGCATTTT
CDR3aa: CASSWTENQPQHF

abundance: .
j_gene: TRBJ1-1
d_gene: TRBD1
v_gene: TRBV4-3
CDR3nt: TGCGCCAGCGCCAGGGCAGGGGGCACTGAAGCTTTCTTT
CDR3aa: CASARAGGTEAFF

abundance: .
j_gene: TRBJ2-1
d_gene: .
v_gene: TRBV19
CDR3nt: TGTGCCAGTAGTATAGATCGGTGGCCCGACGGCGATGAGCAGTTCTTC
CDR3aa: CASSIDRWPDGDEQFF

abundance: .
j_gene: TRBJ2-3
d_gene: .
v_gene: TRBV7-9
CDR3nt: TGTGCCAGCAGCTTTGCCGGGACGGTTCCAGATACGCAGTATTTT
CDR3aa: CASSFAGTVPDTQYF

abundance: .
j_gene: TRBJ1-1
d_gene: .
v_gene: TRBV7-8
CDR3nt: TGTGCCAGCAGCTTATTGGAAAACGCGAAGAACACTGAAGCTTTCTTT
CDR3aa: CASSLLENAKNTEAFF

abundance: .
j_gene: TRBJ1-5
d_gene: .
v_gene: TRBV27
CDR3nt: TGTGCCAGCAGTTTCCGCGGACCCAATCAGCCCCAGCATTTT
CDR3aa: CASSFRGPNQPQHF

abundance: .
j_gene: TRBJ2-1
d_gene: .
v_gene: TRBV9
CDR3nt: TGTGCCAGCAGCGGCCCCGGGGGTTACAATGAGCAGTTCTTC
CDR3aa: CASSGPGGYNEQFF

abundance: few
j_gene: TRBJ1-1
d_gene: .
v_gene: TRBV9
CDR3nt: TGTGCCAGCAGCGTAGACAGAGGTCCTGAAGCTTTCTTT
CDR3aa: CASSVDRGPEAFF

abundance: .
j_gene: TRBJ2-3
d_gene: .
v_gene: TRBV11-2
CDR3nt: TGTGCCAGCAGCTTAGTTTCTGGGTTCCCAGATACGCAGTATTTT
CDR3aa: CASSLVSGFPDTQYF

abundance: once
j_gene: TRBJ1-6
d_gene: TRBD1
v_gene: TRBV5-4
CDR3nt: TGTGCCAGCAGCGCGGACAGGGGGCATTCACCCCTCCACTTT
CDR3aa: CASSADRGHSPLHF

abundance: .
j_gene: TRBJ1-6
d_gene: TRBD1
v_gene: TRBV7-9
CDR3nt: TGTGCCAGCAGTCGACAGGGGGGCTATAATTCACCCCTCCACTTT
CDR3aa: CASSRQGGYNSPLHF

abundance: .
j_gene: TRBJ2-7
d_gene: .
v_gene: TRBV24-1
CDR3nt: TGTGCCACCAGTGATAGAGGGGGGCCGACCTACGAGCAGTACTTC
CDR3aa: CATSDRGGPTYEQYF

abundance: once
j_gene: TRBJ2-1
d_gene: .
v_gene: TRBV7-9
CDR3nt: TGTGCCAGCAGCTTCGGGGGTATAGGGAATGAGCAGTTCTTC
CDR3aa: CASSFGGIGNEQFF

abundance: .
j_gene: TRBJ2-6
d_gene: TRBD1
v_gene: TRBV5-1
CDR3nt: TGCGCCAGCAGAGAAATGGGACAGTCAGGTAGCTCTGGGGCCAACGTCCTGACTTTC
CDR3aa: CASREMGQSGSSGANVLTF

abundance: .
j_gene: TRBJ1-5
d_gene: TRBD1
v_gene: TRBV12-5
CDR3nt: TGTGCTAGTGGTTGGTGGACAGGGGGCATAGGCAATCAGCCCCAGCATTTT
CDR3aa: CASGWWTGGIGNQPQHF

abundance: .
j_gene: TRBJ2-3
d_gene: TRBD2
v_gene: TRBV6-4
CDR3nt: TGTGCCAGCAGTGACTCCGGGACTAGCGTAGATACGCAGTATTTT
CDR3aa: CASSDSGTSVDTQYF

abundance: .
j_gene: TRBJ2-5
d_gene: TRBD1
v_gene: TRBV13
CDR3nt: TGTGCCAGCAGCCCACGATCGACAGGGCAAGAGACCCAGTACTTC
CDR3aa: CASSPRSTGQETQYF

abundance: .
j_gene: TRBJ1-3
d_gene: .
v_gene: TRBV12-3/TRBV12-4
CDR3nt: TGTGCCAGCAGTTTTTCAGACACCATATATTTT
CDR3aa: CASSFSDTIYF

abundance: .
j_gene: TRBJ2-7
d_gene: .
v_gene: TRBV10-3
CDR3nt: TGTGCCATCAGTGAGGGACAGACGAACTACGAGCAGTACTTC
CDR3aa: CAISEGQTNYEQYF